The 3 T cell receptor beta chains in this list originate from one sample, sequenced in a study of cytomegalovirus exposure and HLA in healthy donors. Vbeta (60) and Jbeta (13) primers were used in the PCR. The table came from immunoSEQ multiplex PCR; TCRdb's copy has only in-frame clones and leaves some out. The sample lists about 170,000 clones, 85% occurring once. Sequencing was done on a sample of PBMCs. These receptors originate from a boy younger than 10 in good health and CMV-seronegative.

The chain is built from TRBV19 and TRBJ2-1; D gene unclear. The V gene's germline CDR1 is LNHDA and CDR2 SQIVND (reference sequence). Trimming took 7 bases from V and 8 from J, leaving 27 bases between them. The CDR3 loop spans 17 amino acids. CDR3 in DNA: TGTGCCAGTACCTCCCGTAGTGCAGGCCAGTTATTCGATGAGCAGTTCTTC. Amino acid sequence: CASTSRSAGQLFDEQFF. The full variable domain, rest sourced from reference TRBV19 and TRBJ2-1, is DGGITQSPKYLFRKEGQNVTLSCEQNLNHDAMYWYRQDPGQGLRLIYYSQIVNDFQKGDIAEGYSVSREKKESFPLTVTSAQKNPTAFYLCASTSRSAGQLFDEQFFGPGTRLTVL.

This chain connects TRBV6-1 to TRBJ2-2; TRBD2 is a possible D gene (5 bases). Between the trimmed V and J ends, which lost 2 bases and 1 base, there was a span of 8 bases. From germline, CDR1 is MNHNS and CDR2 SASEGT. The CDR3 loop spans 15 amino acids. The CDR3 region has the DNA TGTGCCAGCAGTGAAATCCGGGGGAACACCGGGGAGCTGTTTTTT. Its translation is CASSEIRGNTGELFF.

The chain couples TRBV28 to TRBJ2-7, with 7 bases lining up with TRBD1. Germline values: CDR1 MDHEN, CDR2 SYDVKM. CDR3 length: 15 residues. V gave up 6 bases and J gave up 4 bases; unmatched junction bases: 12. The CDR3, as DNA: TGTGCCAGCAGGGCAAACTGGGACAGTGAATACGAGCAGTACGTC. Protein product: CASRANWDSEYEQYV.